The clone carrying this TCR beta chain was detected many times. Its antigen is undetermined. This CDR3 comprises 14 residues. Per the germline V gene, CDR1 is SGHVS and CDR2 is FNYEAQ. V lost 6 bases, J lost 6 bases, and 15 bases lay in between. No fewer than 5.5 micrograms of total RNA were isolated from every sample. A sample-barcoded 5' primer and a J-beta primer mix were used in a second PCR of about 6 to 11 cycles. TCRdb passed the 5' RACE reads through MiXCR, listing each CDR3 protein once. The data show a few hundred thousand distinct CDR3 sequences, roughly 28% seen once. The sample originates from a study of blood T cells in healthy people across ages. Overall study: With template switching, about one barcoded beta molecule was captured per two T cells. Study-level points and caveats: Diversity of TCR beta per million T cells declined in a roughly linear way with age. Possibly confounding the expanded clonotype changes was the fact that donor CMV status was unknown.

The sample was blood. The sequence came from a woman in her seventies in good health. The V and J genes are TRBV7-6 and TRBJ2-1; D not resolved. The CDR3 protein is CASSDVRLLNEQFF. Here the CDR3 DNA reads TGTGCCAGCAGTGATGTGCGGCTACTCAATGAGCAGTTCTTC.